The 16 T cell receptor beta chains reported below all come from one sample, sequenced in a study of T cell responses to AZD1222 COVID-19 vaccine. Here immunoSEQ multiplex PCR was the method, and the copy in TCRdb shows in-frame clones only, minus some. The sample has some 100,000 clones, 87% seen once; the top ten hold approximately 15%. Specimen: peripheral blood, collected on day 0 of AZD1222 vaccination. Receptors originate from an adult in good health.

The genes are TRBV29-1 and TRBJ1-2, with D hard to call. CDR1 SQVTM and CDR2 ANQGSEA come from the germline V gene. V was shortened by 4 bases and J by 8 bases, with 14 bases between the two germline ends. CDR3 length: 12 amino acids. The CDR3 DNA is TGCAGCGTTGGACCGGACGGTTGGGGCTACACCTTC. This sequence encodes CSVGPDGWGYTF. The whole variable domain, remainder taken from reference TRBV29-1 and TRBJ1-2, is SAVISQKPSRDICQRGTSLTIQCQVDSQVTMMFWYRQQPGQSLTLIATANQGSEATYESGFVIDKFPISRPNLTFSTLTVSNMSPEDSSIYLCSVGPDGWGYTFGSGTRLTVV.

This chain joins TRBV19 and TRBJ2-5; 11 nucleotides agree with TRBD1. The CDR3 has 17 amino acids. CDR1 LNHDA and CDR2 SQIVND come from the germline V gene (reference sequence). Unmatched junction bases numbered 13, after V lost 5 bases and J lost 5 bases. The CDR3 DNA follows: TGTGCCAGTAGTGCTACGCTAGGACAGGGGGCTGGGGAGACCCAGTACTTC. It encodes CASSATLGQGAGETQYF.

V is TRBV27 and J is TRBJ1-2; 10 positions agree with TRBD1. The CDR3 sequence is 15 residues long. The germline V gene encodes CDR1 MNHEY and CDR2 SMNVEV (reference sequence). V was pared by 2 bases and J by 7 bases, with 7 bases of the junction left unmatched. The CDR3 DNA reads as TGTGCCAGCAGTTTAGTGGGACAGGGGACCTTTGGCTACACCTTC. The encoded protein is CASSLVGQGTFGYTF.

The CDR3 region has the DNA TGTGCCAGCAGCACCCCCAGCTCGGGGGGAAACACCATATATTTT. Translation: CASSTPSSGGNTIYF. V is TRBV6-2 or TRBV6-3 and J is TRBJ1-3, with D unclear. Trimming left V 6 bases short and J 4 bases short, with 16 bases between. Germline CDR1 and CDR2: MNHEY and SVGEGT. The CDR3 loop spans 15 amino acids.

About this clone itself: Compared with germline, one end of the junction differs, possibly owing to a read error. The chain combines TRBV6-5 with TRBJ1-5; no definite D call. The CDR3 totals 13 residues. The germline gives CDR1 MNHEY, CDR2 SVGAGI. The CDR3 is CASTVGSNQSQHF. DNA for the CDR3: TGTGCCAGCACGGTCGGTAGCAATCAGTCCCAGCATTTT.

The rearrangement links TRBV6-1 to TRBJ1-4; 8 bases line up with TRBD1. The CDR3 totals 15 residues. Trimming at V came to 3 bases and at J to 10 bases, leaving 10 bases not matched to a gene. The germline V gene has CDR1 MNHNS and CDR2 SASEGT. The CDR3 sequence: CASSDSGQGGGKLFF. CDR3 sequence (DNA): TGTGCCAGCAGTGACAGCGGACAGGGCGGTGGAAAACTGTTTTTT.

This chain uses TRBV3-1 (or the pseudogene TRBV3-2) with TRBJ1-3, with 7 positions matching TRBD1. The V and J ends lost 1 base and 0 bases, in that order; junction bases with no gene match: 3. The CDR3 sequence is 16 residues long. Germline V gene data show CDR1 as LGHDT and CDR2 as YNNKEL (reference sequence). The CDR3 reads CASSQGGQDSGNTIYF. The CDR3 bases are TGTGCCAGCAGCCAAGGAGGACAGGACTCTGGAAACACCATATATTTT.

The J gene is TRBJ1-1, the V gene TRBV7-2, with D unresolved. Trimming removed 3 bases at V and 0 bases at J, with 8 bases between. This CDR3 is 14 amino acids long. CDR1 SGHTA and CDR2 FQGNSA come from the germline V gene. As DNA, the CDR3 is TGTGCCAGCAGCTTCCAGTTACTGAACACTGAAGCTTTCTTT. Its protein is CASSFQLLNTEAFF.

The chain links TRBV5-4 to TRBJ2-7, with D maybe TRBD2 (6 bases). This CDR3 contains 14 residues. CDR1 and CDR2 from the germline V gene are SGHNT and YYREEE (reference sequence). Trimming pared 2 bases from V and 0 bases from J, leaving 9 bases between. The CDR3 DNA is TGTGCCAGCAGCTTTTACGGGGGCTCCTACGAGCAGTACTTC. This encodes CASSFYGGSYEQYF.

This chain joins TRBV5-4 and TRBJ2-3, with D unclear. Germline V lookup: CDR1 SGHNT, CDR2 YYREEE (reference sequence). V was cut by 4 bases and J by 0 bases, with 15 bases left in between. The CDR3 has 16 residues. CDR3 sequence (DNA): TGTGCCAGCAGCCCCGGGCGGCAGATGAGCACAGATACGCAGTATTTT. Translated: CASSPGRQMSTDTQYF.

The chain couples TRBV11-2 to TRBJ2-1; possible D gene TRBD2, 6 bases. Trimming pared 5 bases from V and 5 bases from J, leaving 10 bases between. Per germline, CDR1 SGHAT and CDR2 FQNNGV. The length of the CDR3 is 13 residues. CDR3 bases: TGTGCCAGCAGCCGGGGGTATAACAATGAGCAGTTCTTC. Protein product: CASSRGYNNEQFF.

The V and J genes are TRBV7-9 and TRBJ2-7, with D maybe TRBD1 (6 bases). Germline CDR1 reads SEHNR; CDR2 reads FQNEAQ (reference sequence). The CDR3 spans 12 residues. The ends were cut back, 5 bases at V and 3 bases at J, with 8 bases in the middle. CDR3 in DNA: TGTGCCAGCAGCGAACAGGGCTACGAGCAGTACTTC. It encodes CASSEQGYEQYF.

This clone occurred a few times. The chain carries TRBV4-2 and TRBJ1-6, with a tentative D call TRBD1 (5 bases). This CDR3 is built from 16 residues. Deletions cut 4 bases from V and 7 bases from J, with 17 bases between. Per the germline V gene, CDR1 is LGHNA and CDR2 is YNFKEQ. The CDR3 DNA sequence: TGTGCCAGCAGCCGTAAGACAGCTACGCCAAATTCACCCCTCCACTTT. Amino acids: CASSRKTATPNSPLHF.

The chain carries TRBV7-9 and TRBJ1-6; 8 bases are shared with TRBD1. Unmatched junction bases numbered 9, after V lost 5 bases and J lost 9 bases. The germline V gene encodes CDR1 SEHNR and CDR2 FQNEAQ (reference sequence). The CDR3 runs to 15 residues. CDR3 nucleotide sequence: TGTGCCAGCAGCCGAGGACAGGGTAGAGGTTCACCCCTCCACTTT. Its translation: CASSRGQGRGSPLHF.

The V and J genes are TRBV6-2 or TRBV6-3 and TRBJ1-2; 8 positions match TRBD1. Germline-derived CDR1 and CDR2 are MNHEY and SVGEGT. The CDR3 is 14 residues long. After removal of 1 base from V and 4 bases from J, the junction contained 2 bases not matched to a gene. The CDR3 sequence: CASSYLGTGYGYTF. CDR3 bases: TGTGCCAGCAGTTACTTGGGGACAGGCTATGGCTACACCTTC.

The V call is TRBV5-4, the J call TRBJ1-6; D may be TRBD1 (5 bases). Trimming took off 3 bases at V and 7 bases at J, with 17 bases between the two ends. This CDR3 is built from 16 residues. Germline V gene sequence: CDR1 SGHNT, CDR2 YYREEE (reference sequence). CDR3 DNA sequence: TGTGCCAGCAGCTCCGGACATCCGGGAGAGAATTCACCCCTCCACTTT. Its translation: CASSSGHPGENSPLHF. Using reference TRBV5-4 and TRBJ1-6 for the parts outside the CDR3, the full variable domain is ETGVTQSPTHLIKTRGQQVTLRCSSQSGHNTVSWYQQALGQGPQFIFQYYREEENGRGNFPPRFSGLQFPNYSSELNVNALELDDSALYLCASSSGHPGENSPLHFGNGTRLTVT.